The 23 T cell receptor beta chains listed next were all sequenced from one sample in a study of T cell repertoires in cytomegalovirus infection. TCRdb re-derived calls from the reads in MiXCR, one entry per CDR3 protein. The sample carries 150,000 to 200,000 distinct CDR3 sequences, roughly 9.8% recorded once. The sequenced material came from PBMCs. The receptors were sampled from a human donor in good health (CMV status not recorded). Some clones in this sample may be carry-over from other donors' samples.

The CDR3 region is CASSAQMNTEAFF. CDR3 nucleotides: TGTGCCAGTAGCGCACAGATGAACACTGAAGCTTTCTTT. J is TRBJ1-1 and V is TRBV19; D remains unclear. Germline V gene sequence: CDR1 LNHDA, CDR2 SQIVND (reference sequence). The ends were cut back, 6 bases at V and 0 bases at J, with 8 bases in the middle. There are 13 residues in the CDR3.

This clonotype was seen many times. The rearrangement joins TRBV5-5 to TRBJ2-7; D possibly corresponds to TRBD2 (6 bases). The CDR3 sequence is 14 residues long. Trimming stripped 3 bases from V and 3 bases from J, with 13 bases between. CDR1 and CDR2 from the germline V gene are SGHKS and YYEKEE (reference sequence). CDR3 region: CASSSGTSFYEQYF. CDR3 DNA: TGTGCCAGCAGCTCCGGGACTTCCTTCTACGAGCAGTACTTC.

This clonotype has just a few counts. V gene TRBV20-1 combines with J gene TRBJ2-7; D is perhaps TRBD1 (6 bases). CDR3 length equals 13 residues. Trimming shortened V by 6 bases and J by 2 bases, and 14 bases separated the two germline ends. Germline V gene sequence: CDR1 DFQATT, CDR2 SNEGSKA (reference sequence). The CDR3 DNA reads TGCAGTGCATCTAGGGACAAGACCTACGAGCAGTACTTC. It is translated as CSASRDKTYEQYF.

This clonotype turned up a few times. This chain joins TRBV5-5 and TRBJ1-1, with a possible D match to TRBD1 (6 bases). V was pared by 0 bases and J by 5 bases, with 11 bases between. Germline loops: CDR1 SGHKS, CDR2 YYEKEE (reference sequence). The CDR3 extends over 14 amino acids. The CDR3 loop reads CASSLGGLGTEAFF. CDR3 sequence (DNA): TGTGCCAGCAGCTTGGGGGGGCTGGGGACTGAAGCTTTCTTT.

The chain recombines TRBV28 with TRBJ1-1; D is perhaps TRBD1 (5 bases). Germline-derived CDR1 and CDR2 are MDHEN and SYDVKM. The CDR3 consists of 11 residues. V was shortened by 9 bases and J by 3 bases, with 8 bases between the two germline ends. CDR3 protein: CASQGDTEAFF. The CDR3 coding sequence is TGTGCCAGTCAAGGGGACACTGAAGCTTTCTTT.

This clonotype has at least ten counts. The chain couples TRBV7-2 to TRBJ2-3; 7 positions match TRBD2. The V gene end was trimmed by 5 bases and the J gene end by 4 bases; junction bases not matched to a gene: 12. The CDR3 is 16 residues long. In germline, CDR1 is SGHTA, CDR2 FQGNSA. Here the CDR3 DNA reads TGTGCCAGCAGCCATAACCCGGCGGGGGTCTCAGATACGCAGTATTTT. It yields the protein CASSHNPAGVSDTQYF.

This clonotype was detected only a few times. This chain connects TRBV29-1 to TRBJ1-2; 7 bases align to TRBD1. The CDR3 has 13 residues. CDR1 and CDR2 from the germline V gene are SQVTM and ANQGSEA. V lost 4 bases, J lost 4 bases, and 6 bases stayed unmatched. CDR3 bases: TGCAGCGTTGTGGGGACAGAGGGCTATGGCTACACCTTC. Amino acid sequence: CSVVGTEGYGYTF.

There are many counts of this clonotype. The J gene is TRBJ2-3, the V gene TRBV5-6, with 9 bases fitting TRBD1. The germline gives CDR1 SGHDT, CDR2 YYEEEE. V dropped 3 bases and J dropped 2; count of bases not matched to a gene: 7. This CDR3 has 16 amino acids. As DNA, the CDR3 is TGTGCCAGCAGCTATAGAGGGACAGGGCCCACAGATACGCAGTATTTT. The encoded protein is CASSYRGTGPTDTQYF.

This clonotype was detected many times. The genes are TRBV28 and TRBJ2-4; 7 nucleotides match TRBD2. The J segment lost 14 bases and the V segment lost 5 bases, leaving 15 bases of the junction unmatched. The CDR3 has 14 amino acids. In germline, CDR1 is MDHEN, CDR2 SYDVKM. CDR3 region: CASSPGSEGGREYF. In nucleotides, the CDR3 is TGTGCCAGCAGTCCGGGGAGTGAAGGCGGGAGAGAGTACTTC. Full variable domain (rest looked up from reference TRBV28 and TRBJ2-4): DVKVTQSSRYLVKRTGEKVFLECVQDMDHENMFWYRQDPGLGLRLIYFSYDVKMKEKGDIPEGYSVSREKKERFSLILESASTNQTSMYLCASSPGSEGGREYFGAGTRLSVL.

In its sample, this clonotype was seen many times. This chain joins TRBV9 and TRBJ1-2; unclear D gene. This CDR3 spans 15 amino acids. V was pared by 2 bases and J by 0 bases, with 11 bases between. From germline, CDR1 is SGDLS and CDR2 YYNGEE. CDR3 sequence reads: CASSVTPLTNYGYTF. The CDR3 nucleotides read TGTGCCAGCAGCGTCACCCCCCTCACTAACTATGGCTACACCTTC.

There are many counts of this clonotype. V and J are TRBV7-2 and TRBJ1-1; D unclear. Trimming stripped 6 bases from V and 0 bases from J, with 8 bases between. The CDR3 has 13 residues. Per the germline V gene, CDR1 is SGHTA and CDR2 is FQGNSA. The CDR3, as DNA: TGTGCCAGCAGTAGAGAGATGAACACTGAAGCTTTCTTT. Protein: CASSREMNTEAFF.

Many counts were recorded for this clonotype. This chain connects TRBV20-1 to TRBJ1-5; 7 bases match TRBD1. Trimming at V came to 4 bases and at J to 1 base, leaving 4 bases not matched to a gene. The V gene's germline CDR1 is DFQATT and CDR2 SNEGSKA (reference sequence). CDR3 length: 14 residues. The CDR3 region has the DNA TGCAGTGCTATGGACAGGAAGAGCAATCAGCCCCAGCATTTT. Its translation: CSAMDRKSNQPQHF.

This clonotype was detected ten times or more. The chain recombines TRBV7-9 with TRBJ1-1; D remains ambiguous. The CDR3 contains 13 residues. V lost 5 bases and J 1 base, leaving 8 bases between the germline ends. The germline CDR1 and CDR2 sequences are SEHNR and FQNEAQ (reference sequence). The CDR3 reads CASSQPANTEAFF. In DNA form, the CDR3 reads TGTGCCAGCAGCCAACCAGCGAACACTGAAGCTTTCTTT.

This clonotype was detected only a few times. The chain links TRBV28 to TRBJ1-5; perhaps TRBD1 as D (6 bases). The CDR3 length is 14 residues. Germline CDR1 reads MDHEN; CDR2 reads SYDVKM. The V end lost 10 bases, the J end lost 3 bases, and 16 bases lay between the germline ends. DNA of the CDR3: TGTGCCACCCGAGGGGGTAACGTCAATCAGCCCCAGCATTTT. As protein: CATRGGNVNQPQHF.

V usage is TRBV10-3 and J usage is TRBJ2-5; TRBD2 might be the D (5 bases). Germline V lookup: CDR1 ENHRY, CDR2 SYGVKD. V lost 2 bases to trimming and J lost 3 bases, with 7 bases between them. The CDR3 has 13 amino acids. The CDR3 coding sequence is TGTGCCATCAGTGAGAGGCGGGAAGAGACCCAGTACTTC. Its protein product is CAISERREETQYF.

This clonotype occurred a few times. The chain couples TRBV7-9 to TRBJ1-1; TRBD1 might be the D (5 bases). CDR3 length: 15 amino acids. Germline CDR1 SEHNR, CDR2 FQNEAQ (reference sequence). V gave up 5 bases and J gave up 1 base, with 14 bases separating them. The CDR3: CASSLGVDWNTEAFF. The CDR3 nucleotides read TGTGCCAGCAGCCTAGGGGTAGATTGGAACACTGAAGCTTTCTTT.

V and J are TRBV7-9 and TRBJ1-1; no clear D gene. Trimming cost V 8 bases and J 8 bases, with 9 bases left between them. CDR1 is SEHNR, CDR2 FQNEAQ, per germline (reference sequence). The CDR3 has 10 amino acids. The CDR3 is CASAYVEAFF. The CDR3, as DNA: TGTGCCAGCGCTTACGTAGAAGCTTTCTTT.

This clonotype was seen at least ten times. V gene TRBV6-2 or TRBV6-3 combines with J gene TRBJ1-5; D not certain. The CDR3 length is 13 residues. V was pared by 6 bases and J by 2 bases, with 8 bases between. Germline lookup yields CDR1 MNHEY and CDR2 SVGEGT. Written as DNA, the CDR3 is TGTGCCAGCAGGGGGTGGGGCAATCAGCCCCAGCATTTT. Protein: CASRGWGNQPQHF.

The J gene is TRBJ2-5, the V gene TRBV6-5, with 7 bases matching TRBD2. The CDR3 is 15 amino acids. The V gene's germline CDR1 is MNHEY and CDR2 SVGAGI. With 4 bases clipped from V and 4 bases from J, the junction kept 9 bases outside the gene matches. CDR3 in DNA: TGTGCCAGCAGTTTCGAGCAGGCGGGAGCAGAGACCCAGTACTTC. This gives the protein CASSFEQAGAETQYF.

In this sample, this clonotype turned up many times. The chain couples TRBV9 to TRBJ2-1, with TRBD1 matching 7 bases. The CDR3 extends over 16 amino acids. The V gene end was trimmed by 3 bases and the J gene end by 5 bases; junction bases not matched to a gene: 11. The germline V gene encodes CDR1 SGDLS and CDR2 YYNGEE. The DNA of the CDR3 is TGTGCCAGCAGCGCCACGACAGGGATCGGCCACAATGAGCAGTTCTTC. This translates into CASSATTGIGHNEQFF.

This clonotype has just a few counts. The V and J genes are TRBV3-1 and TRBJ1-2, with TRBD1 as a possible D gene (5 bases). The CDR3 runs 15 residues. V was cut by 2 bases and J by 7 bases, with 17 bases left in between. CDR1 LGHDT and CDR2 YNNKEL come from the germline V gene (reference sequence). The CDR3 loop reads CASSQIRGGTAGYTF. CDR3 bases: TGTGCCAGCAGCCAAATTCGGGGGGGGACCGCTGGCTACACCTTC. The entire variable domain, with the rest obtained from reference TRBV3-1 and TRBJ1-2, is as follows: DTAVSQTPKYLVTQMGNDKSIKCEQNLGHDTMYWYKQDSKKFLKIMFSYNNKELIINETVPNRFSPKSPDKAHLNLHINSLELGDSAVYFCASSQIRGGTAGYTFGSGTRLTVV.

This clonotype has a handful of counts. J is TRBJ1-1 and V is TRBV28, with 7 bases matching TRBD1. J gave up 1 base and V 6 bases, and 8 bases lay outside the gene matches. The germline V gene has CDR1 MDHEN and CDR2 SYDVKM. There are 15 residues in the CDR3. The CDR3 reads CASRRNRGSNTEAFF. Written as DNA, the CDR3 is TGTGCCAGCAGGCGGAACAGGGGTTCGAACACTGAAGCTTTCTTT.

This clonotype was observed at least ten times. This chain uses TRBV7-8 with TRBJ2-5, with D possibly being TRBD1 or TRBD2 (7 bases each). V was clipped by 2 bases and J by 5 bases, with 21 bases between them. The CDR3 length is 17 residues. The V gene's germline CDR1 is SGHVS and CDR2 FQNEAQ. CDR3 amino acids: CASSLMTGRANRETQYF. CDR3 DNA sequence: TGTGCCAGCAGCTTAATGACAGGGAGGGCGAATCGGGAGACCCAGTACTTC.